This is a list of T cell receptor beta chains from one sample in a study of T cell clonotyping in hematopoietic cell transplantation. The method was immunoSEQ multiplex PCR; TCRdb's version includes in-frame clones alone and lacks a portion of them. The top ten hold about 26% of the sample, which has about 9,000 clones, over 75% seen once. Sample: peripheral blood mononuclear cells, taken before stem cell transplant. These receptors were obtained from an older woman with acute myeloid leukemia. Some clones in this sample may be carry-over from other donors' samples. Both conserved end residues are part of each CDR3. D genes are given only for firm matches. The size field is filled for only some rows; it gives once, few, many or a size class.

v_call	clone_size	d_call	cdr3_length	j_call	cdr3_aa	cdr3_nt
TRBV11-2	-	-	13	TRBJ1-4	CASSPGTLEKLFF	TGTGCCAGCAGCCCCGGGACACTTGAAAAACTGTTTTTT
TRBV29-1	once	-	13	TRBJ2-5	CSVAGALKETQYF	TGCAGCGTTGCGGGAGCCTTGAAAGAGACCCAGTACTTC
TRBV29-1	-	-	14	TRBJ2-1	CSVGGEASYNEQFF	TGCAGCGTTGGGGGGGAGGCATCCTACAATGAGCAGTTCTTC
TRBV5-5	-	-	13	TRBJ2-4	CASSLPGKNIQYF	TGTGCCAGCAGCTTGCCAGGGAAAAACATTCAGTACTTC
TRBV27	-	-	16	TRBJ1-1	CASSLFPDRPYTEAFF	TGTGCCAGCAGTTTGTTCCCCGACAGGCCTTACACTGAAGCTTTCTTT
TRBV2	-	TRBD2	13	TRBJ2-1	CAVAGMSYNEQFF	TGTGCGGTAGCGGGAATGTCCTACAATGAGCAGTTCTTC
TRBV15	once	-	15	TRBJ1-4	CATSSRHPGGEKLFF	TGTGCCACCAGCAGCCGACACCCGGGGGGTGAAAAACTGTTTTTT
TRBV15	-	-	15	TRBJ2-5	CATSRDGQSQETQYF	TGTGCCACCAGCAGAGATGGGCAGTCCCAAGAGACCCAGTACTTC
TRBV5-8	-	-	15	TRBJ2-2	CASRFPGFDTGELFF	TGTGCCAGCAGGTTTCCGGGGTTCGACACCGGGGAGCTGTTTTTT
TRBV29-1	-	TRBD1	18	TRBJ1-3	CSVEKDGQGYLSGNTIYF	TGCAGCGTTGAAAAGGACGGACAGGGTTACCTCTCTGGAAACACCATATATTTT
TRBV6-1	-	-	14	TRBJ2-7	CATETRPSTYEQYF	TGTGCCACAGAGACCAGGCCCTCTACCTACGAGCAGTACTTC
TRBV30	-	-	13	TRBJ1-6	CAWRRRENSPLHF	TGTGCCTGGAGAAGGCGAGAGAATTCACCCCTCCACTTT
TRBV7-9	-	TRBD1	16	TRBJ1-4	CASSFSTGTVNEKLFF	TGTGCCAGCAGCTTTTCCACCGGGACAGTTAATGAAAAACTGTTTTTT
TRBV7-3	-	TRBD1	15	TRBJ1-1	CASSLNGQGNTEAFF	TGTGCCAGCAGCCTAAACGGACAGGGCAACACTGAAGCTTTCTTT
TRBV10-3	-	TRBD2	15	TRBJ2-2	CAISISGLGTGELFF	TGTGCCATCAGTATTAGCGGGCTCGGCACCGGGGAGCTGTTTTTT
TRBV7-2	-	-	14	TRBJ1-4	CASSFGGAGEKLFF	TGTGCCAGCAGCTTCGGAGGAGCGGGCGAAAAACTGTTTTTT
TRBV7-3	-	TRBD2	20	TRBJ2-1	CASSLEAGGPKFPSYNEQFF	TGTGCCAGCAGCTTGGAAGCGGGAGGGCCCAAGTTCCCCTCCTACAATGAGCAGTTCTTC
TRBV7-9	-	-	11	TRBJ1-1	CASSFNSEAFF	TGTGCCAGCAGCTTTAATTCTGAAGCTTTCTTT
TRBV27	-	-	14	TRBJ2-7	CASSLRGNAYEQYF	TGTGCCAGCAGTTTAAGAGGGAACGCCTACGAGCAGTACTTC
TRBV5-5	-	-	17	TRBJ1-1	CASSLGRTRAVNTEAFF	TGTGCCAGCAGCTTGGGCCGGACGCGGGCGGTGAACACTGAAGCTTTCTTT